A selection of T cell receptor beta chains follows, all from one sample in a study of Ad26.COV2.S vaccination and SARS-CoV-2 variants. Produced via immunoSEQ multiplex PCR; TCRdb's table is partial and in-frame only. Among about 220,000 clones, 85% to 90% were seen once, and the ten largest hold roughly 10%. Sequencing used peripheral blood, obtained in a trial of Ad26.COV2.S vaccine versus placebo. The receptors were gathered from a person aged 18-60 years who received the Ad26.COV2.S COVID-19 vaccine or a placebo. CDR3s leave out the opening cysteine and the closing phenylalanine or tryptophan. Some rows have no size entry. The others give once, few or many, or a class for an expanded clone.

cdr3_aa	v_call	clone_size
ASSLAPTDTQY	TRBV5-8	-
ASSLARGGETQY	TRBV7-9	-
ASSIWQGGPGANVLT	TRBV19	once
ASSERVTSTIQY	TRBV2	once
ASSLDGPGASNQPQH	TRBV7-2	-
ASSLRASGSGGKNIQY	TRBV5-1	-
ASSYTQGAGNQPQH	TRBV6-2/TRBV6-3	few
ASRPPSPAGGIT	TRBV27	-
ASSSGTESNYGYT	TRBV7-2	-
ASSPRPSGPSYNEQF	TRBV7-9	-
ASSWGRGHTGELF	TRBV11-2	-
ASSGGQTYTDTQY	TRBV5-1	-
AWSVGVYEQY	TRBV30	-
ASSTSGQGNTEAF	TRBV19	once
ASSHPAGLPYEQY	TRBV4-1	few
ASSRAGQGTGNTIY	TRBV4-3	-
SAYFGGKWF	TRBV20-1	-
ASSLAGNEQF	TRBV5-1	-
ASSLPLPGQGPNEQF	TRBV28	-
ASSTVYEQY	TRBV28	-
ASTPAGGDNEQF	TRBV5-1	-
ASSPRRVLYGYT	TRBV19	-
ASSQGAGWNEKLF	TRBV7-9	-
AWTGQGSIYGYT	TRBV30	-
ASSLLGTQY	TRBV7-2	once
ASSQEPNPLRPPQH	TRBV4-1	few
ASSQDRTYEQY	TRBV3-1/TRBV3-2	-
AWKQGTYEQY	TRBV30	-
ASSVRRGWDTEAF	TRBV9	-
ASSWSGWNTIY	TRBV28	-
ASSSGQAPYEQY	TRBV7-2	-
ASSAQRGLGAYEQY	TRBV7-2	-
AISRTSGGAGEQF	TRBV10-3	-
ASSPGQGQYNEQF	TRBV27	-
ATKTDKTFAKNIQY	TRBV15	-
ATSDRSGGQPQH	TRBV24-1	few
ASSQDRGTETQY	TRBV4-3	-
ASSRSGANVLT	TRBV7-3	many
SVHRANTEAF	TRBV29-1	-
ASSQALGDGANTEAF	TRBV3-1/TRBV3-2	-
ASLPGTGVTGELF	TRBV6-5	-
ASSTSGPEGGYT	TRBV7-9	few
ASSLGWLTQETQY	TRBV7-8	-
ASSQHLQGAGDTQY	TRBV4-3	-
ASSSRTGIGKLF	TRBV19	-
ASSPGGTSGYEQY	TRBV18	-
ASSLEQGNIQPQH	TRBV7-8	-
ASSQVGLGTGELF	TRBV3-1/TRBV3-2	-
ASSPGLAGGETQY	TRBV3-1/TRBV3-2	-
ASSLLGFYGYT	TRBV7-9	-
AISEIDRDGYT	TRBV10-3	-
AASRGRGQPQH	TRBV19	few
ASSLGSNQPQH	TRBV11-2	-
ASKHLPSYEQY	TRBV6-5	-